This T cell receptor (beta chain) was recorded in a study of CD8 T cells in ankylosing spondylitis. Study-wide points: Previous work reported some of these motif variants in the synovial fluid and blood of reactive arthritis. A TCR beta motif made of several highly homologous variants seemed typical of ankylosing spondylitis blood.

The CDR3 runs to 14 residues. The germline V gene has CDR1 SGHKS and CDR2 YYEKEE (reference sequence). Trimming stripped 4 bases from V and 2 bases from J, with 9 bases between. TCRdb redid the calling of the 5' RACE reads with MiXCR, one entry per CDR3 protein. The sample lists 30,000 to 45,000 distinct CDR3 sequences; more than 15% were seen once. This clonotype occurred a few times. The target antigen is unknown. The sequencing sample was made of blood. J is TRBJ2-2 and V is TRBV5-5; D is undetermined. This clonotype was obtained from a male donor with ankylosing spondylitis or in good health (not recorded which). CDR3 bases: TGTGCCAGCAGCCCTCGACGTAACACCGGGGAGCTGTTTTTT. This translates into CASSPRRNTGELFF.